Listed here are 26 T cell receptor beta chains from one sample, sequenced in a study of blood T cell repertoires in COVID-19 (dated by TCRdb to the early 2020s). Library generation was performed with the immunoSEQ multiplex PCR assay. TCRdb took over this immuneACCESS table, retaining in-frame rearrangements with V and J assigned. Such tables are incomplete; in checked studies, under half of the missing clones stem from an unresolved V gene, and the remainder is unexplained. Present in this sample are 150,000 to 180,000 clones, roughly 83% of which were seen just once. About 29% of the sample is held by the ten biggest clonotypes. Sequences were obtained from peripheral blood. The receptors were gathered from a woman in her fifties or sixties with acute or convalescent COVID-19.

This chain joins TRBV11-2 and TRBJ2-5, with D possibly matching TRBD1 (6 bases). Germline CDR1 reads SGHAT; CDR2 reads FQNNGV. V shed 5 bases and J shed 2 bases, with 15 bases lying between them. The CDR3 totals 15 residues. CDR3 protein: CASSPPGQPQETQYF. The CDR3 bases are TGTGCCAGCAGCCCTCCGGGACAACCTCAAGAGACCCAGTACTTC.

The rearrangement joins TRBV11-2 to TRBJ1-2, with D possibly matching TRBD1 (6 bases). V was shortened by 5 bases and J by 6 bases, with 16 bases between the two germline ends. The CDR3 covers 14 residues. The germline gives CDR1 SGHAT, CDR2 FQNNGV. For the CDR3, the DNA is TGTGCCAGCAGCCGCTCGACAGGTACCGATGGCTACACCTTC. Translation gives CASSRSTGTDGYTF.

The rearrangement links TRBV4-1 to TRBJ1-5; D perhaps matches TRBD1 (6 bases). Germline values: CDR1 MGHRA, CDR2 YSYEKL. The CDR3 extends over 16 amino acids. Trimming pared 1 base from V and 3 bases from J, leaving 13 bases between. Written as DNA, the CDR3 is TGCGCCAGCAGCCAAGCCCTACAGGGCCCCAATCAGCCCCAGCATTTT. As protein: CASSQALQGPNQPQHF.

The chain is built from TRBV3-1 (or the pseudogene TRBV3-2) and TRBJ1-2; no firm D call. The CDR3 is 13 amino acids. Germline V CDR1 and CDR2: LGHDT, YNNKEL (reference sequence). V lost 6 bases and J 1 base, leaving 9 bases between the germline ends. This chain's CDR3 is CASSPRINYGYTF. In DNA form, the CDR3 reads TGTGCCAGCAGTCCCAGGATTAACTATGGCTACACCTTC.

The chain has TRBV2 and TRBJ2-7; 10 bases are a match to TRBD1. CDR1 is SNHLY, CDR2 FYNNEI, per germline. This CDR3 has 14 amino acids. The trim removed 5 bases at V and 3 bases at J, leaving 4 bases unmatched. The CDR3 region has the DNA TGTGCCAGCAGTCCGGACAGGGGGGGCTACGAGCAGTACTTC. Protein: CASSPDRGGYEQYF.

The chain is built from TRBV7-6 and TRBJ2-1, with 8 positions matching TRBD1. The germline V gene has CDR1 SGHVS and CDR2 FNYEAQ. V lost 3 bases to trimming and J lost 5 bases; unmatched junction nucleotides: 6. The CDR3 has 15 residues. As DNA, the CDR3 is TGTGCCAGCAGCTTTGGGACAGGAGGGAACAATGAGCAGTTCTTC. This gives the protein CASSFGTGGNNEQFF.

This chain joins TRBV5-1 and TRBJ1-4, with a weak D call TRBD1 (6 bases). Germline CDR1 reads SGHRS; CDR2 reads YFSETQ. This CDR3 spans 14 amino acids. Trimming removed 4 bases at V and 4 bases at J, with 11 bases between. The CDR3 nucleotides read TGCGCCAGCAGCGAAGGGGGTGTTAATGAAAAACTGTTTTTT. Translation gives CASSEGGVNEKLFF.

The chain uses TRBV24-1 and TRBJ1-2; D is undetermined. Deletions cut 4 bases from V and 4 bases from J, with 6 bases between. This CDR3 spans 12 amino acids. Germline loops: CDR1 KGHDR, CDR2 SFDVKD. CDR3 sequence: CATSDPRYGYTF. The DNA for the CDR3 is TGTGCCACCAGTGACCCGCGCTATGGCTACACCTTC.

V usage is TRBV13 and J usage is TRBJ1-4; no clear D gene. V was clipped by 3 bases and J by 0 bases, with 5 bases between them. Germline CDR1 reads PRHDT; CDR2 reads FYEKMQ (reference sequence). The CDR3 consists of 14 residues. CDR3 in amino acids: CASSFRATNEKLFF. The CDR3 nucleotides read TGTGCCAGCAGCTTTCGTGCAACTAATGAAAAACTGTTTTTT. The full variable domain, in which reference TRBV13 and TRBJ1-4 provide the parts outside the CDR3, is AAGVIQSPRHLIKEKRETATLKCYPIPRHDTVYWYQQGPGQDPQFLISFYEKMQSDKGSIPDRFSAQQFSDYHSELNMSSLELGDSALYFCASSFRATNEKLFFGSGTQLSVL.

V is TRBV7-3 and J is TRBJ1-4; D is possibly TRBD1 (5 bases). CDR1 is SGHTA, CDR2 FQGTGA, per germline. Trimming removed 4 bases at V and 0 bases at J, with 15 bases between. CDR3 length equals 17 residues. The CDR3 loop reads CASSSTRGLATNEKLFF. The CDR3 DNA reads TGTGCCAGCAGCTCTACAAGGGGCCTCGCAACTAATGAAAAACTGTTTTTT. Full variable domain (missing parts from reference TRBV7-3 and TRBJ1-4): GAGVSQTPSNKVTEKGKYVELRCDPISGHTALYWYRQSLGQGPEFLIYFQGTGAADDSGLPNDRFFAVRPEGSVSTLKIQRTERGDSAVYLCASSSTRGLATNEKLFFGSGTQLSVL.

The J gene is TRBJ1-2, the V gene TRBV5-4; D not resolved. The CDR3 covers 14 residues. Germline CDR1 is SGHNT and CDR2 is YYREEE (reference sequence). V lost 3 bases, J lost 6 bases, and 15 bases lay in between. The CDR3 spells CASSSGWAVDGYTF. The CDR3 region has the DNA TGTGCCAGCAGCTCGGGGTGGGCTGTTGATGGCTACACCTTC.

CDR3 sequence: CASSVEDRGQKTQYF. Written as DNA, the CDR3 is TGTGCCAGCAGCGTAGAAGACAGGGGTCAAAAGACCCAGTACTTC. The rearrangement links TRBV9 to TRBJ2-5; 8 bases are a match to TRBD1. The CDR3 has 15 amino acids. Germline V gives CDR1 SGDLS, CDR2 YYNGEE. V shed 0 bases and J 6 bases; nucleotides not matched to a gene: 7.

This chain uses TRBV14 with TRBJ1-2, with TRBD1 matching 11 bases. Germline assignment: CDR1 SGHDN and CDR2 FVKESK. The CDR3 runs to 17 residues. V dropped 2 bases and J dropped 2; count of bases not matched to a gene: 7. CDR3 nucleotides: TGTGCCAGCAGCCAAAGGTCCGGGACAGGGGGGAACTATGGCTACACCTTC. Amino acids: CASSQRSGTGGNYGYTF. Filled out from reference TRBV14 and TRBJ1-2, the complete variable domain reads EAGVTQFPSHSVIEKGQTVTLRCDPISGHDNLYWYRRVMGKEIKFLLHFVKESKQDESGMPNNRFLAERTGGTYSTLKVQPAELEDSGVYFCASSQRSGTGGNYGYTFGSGTRLTVV.

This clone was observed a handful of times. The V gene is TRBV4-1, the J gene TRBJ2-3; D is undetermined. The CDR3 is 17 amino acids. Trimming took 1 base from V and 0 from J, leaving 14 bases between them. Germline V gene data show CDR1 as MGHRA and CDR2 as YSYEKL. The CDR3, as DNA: TGCGCCAGCAGCCAAGGCAGGAACTCAGCTAGCACAGATACGCAGTATTTT. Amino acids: CASSQGRNSASTDTQYF.

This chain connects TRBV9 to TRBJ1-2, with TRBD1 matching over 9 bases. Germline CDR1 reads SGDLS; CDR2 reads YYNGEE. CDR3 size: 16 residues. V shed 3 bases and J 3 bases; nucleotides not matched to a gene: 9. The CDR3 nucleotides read TGTGCCAGCAGCGGAAAAGGACAGGGGTGGGACTATGGCTACACCTTC. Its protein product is CASSGKGQGWDYGYTF.

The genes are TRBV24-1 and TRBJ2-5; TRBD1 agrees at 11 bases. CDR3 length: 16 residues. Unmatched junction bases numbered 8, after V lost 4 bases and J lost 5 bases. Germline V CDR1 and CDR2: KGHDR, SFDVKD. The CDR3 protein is CATSDLGTGGLETQYF. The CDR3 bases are TGTGCCACCAGTGACCTCGGGACAGGGGGACTGGAGACCCAGTACTTC.

The CDR3 DNA is TGTGCCAGTCGGATAACAGGGAACCCTAGCAATGAGCAGTTCTTC. This gives the protein CASRITGNPSNEQFF. The J gene is TRBJ2-1, the V gene TRBV19; the D gene is possibly TRBD1 (6 bases). Germline CDR1 LNHDA, CDR2 SQIVND (reference sequence). Trimming stripped 8 bases from V and 6 bases from J, with 20 bases between. This CDR3 has 15 amino acids. The variable domain in full, with the rest retrieved from reference TRBV19 and TRBJ2-1, is DGGITQSPKYLFRKEGQNVTLSCEQNLNHDAMYWYRQDPGQGLRLIYYSQIVNDFQKGDIAEGYSVSREKKESFPLTVTSAQKNPTAFYLCASRITGNPSNEQFFGPGTRLTVL.

The CDR3 coding sequence is TGTGCCAGCAGCCTAAGGCTGGACAGCGAAGCTTTCTTT. It is translated as CASSLRLDSEAFF. The genes are TRBV9 and TRBJ1-1; tentative D call: TRBD1 (6 bases). Germline assignment: CDR1 SGDLS and CDR2 YYNGEE. Trimming shortened V by 4 bases and J by 8 bases, and 15 bases separated the two germline ends. The CDR3 contains 13 residues.

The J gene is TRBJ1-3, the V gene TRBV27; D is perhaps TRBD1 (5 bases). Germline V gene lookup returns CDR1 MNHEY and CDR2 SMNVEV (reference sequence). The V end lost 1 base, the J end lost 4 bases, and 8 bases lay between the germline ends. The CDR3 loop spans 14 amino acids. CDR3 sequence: CASSLLGPGNTIYF. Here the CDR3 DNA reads TGTGCCAGCAGTTTATTGGGGCCAGGAAACACCATATATTTT.

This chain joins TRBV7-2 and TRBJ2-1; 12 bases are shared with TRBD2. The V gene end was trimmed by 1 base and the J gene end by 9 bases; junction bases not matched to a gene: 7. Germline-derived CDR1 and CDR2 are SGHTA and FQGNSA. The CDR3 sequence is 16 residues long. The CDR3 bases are TGTGCCAGCAGCTTAGTACTAGCGGGGGGTGTAAGTGAGCAGTTCTTC. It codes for CASSLVLAGGVSEQFF.

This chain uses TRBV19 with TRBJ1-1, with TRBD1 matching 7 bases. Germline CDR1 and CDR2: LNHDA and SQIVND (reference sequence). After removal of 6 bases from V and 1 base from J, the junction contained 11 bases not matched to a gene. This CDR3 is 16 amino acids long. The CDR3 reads CASRNRVGTANTEAFF. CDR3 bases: TGTGCCAGTAGAAATAGGGTTGGGACAGCGAACACTGAAGCTTTCTTT.

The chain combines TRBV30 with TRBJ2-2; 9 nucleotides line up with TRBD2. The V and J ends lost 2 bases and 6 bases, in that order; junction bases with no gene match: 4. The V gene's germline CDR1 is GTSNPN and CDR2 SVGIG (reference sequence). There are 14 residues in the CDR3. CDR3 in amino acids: CAWSLTSGPGELFF. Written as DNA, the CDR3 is TGTGCCTGGAGTTTGACTAGCGGCCCCGGGGAGCTGTTTTTT.

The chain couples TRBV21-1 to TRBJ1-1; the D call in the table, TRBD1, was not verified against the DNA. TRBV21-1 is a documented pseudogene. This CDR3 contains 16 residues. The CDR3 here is CASTNPPQGENTEAFF. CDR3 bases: TGTGCCAGCACCAACCCTCCCCAGGGGGAGAACACTGAAGCTTTCTTT.

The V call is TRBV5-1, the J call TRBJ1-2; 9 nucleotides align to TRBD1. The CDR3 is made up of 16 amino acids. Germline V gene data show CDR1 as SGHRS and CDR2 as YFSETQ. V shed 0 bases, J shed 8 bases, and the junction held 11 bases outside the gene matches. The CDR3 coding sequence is TGCGCCAGCAGCTTGGGCACCCCGGACAGGGGTGGCGGCTACACCTTC. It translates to CASSLGTPDRGGGYTF. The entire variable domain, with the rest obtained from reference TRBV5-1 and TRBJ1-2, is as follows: KAGVTQTPRYLIKTRGQQVTLSCSPISGHRSVSWYQQTPGQGLQFLFEYFSETQRNKGNFPGRFSGRQFSNSRSEMNVSTLELGDSALYLCASSLGTPDRGGGYTFGSGTRLTVV.

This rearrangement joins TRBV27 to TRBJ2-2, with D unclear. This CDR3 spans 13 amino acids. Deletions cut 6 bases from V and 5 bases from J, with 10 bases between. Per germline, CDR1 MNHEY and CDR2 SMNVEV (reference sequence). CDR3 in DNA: TGTGCCAGCAGCCAGACATCAACCGGGGAGCTGTTTTTT. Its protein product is CASSQTSTGELFF.

CDR3 sequence (DNA): TGTGCCAGCAGGGGGACAGTTGCCTACGAGCAGTACTTC. It codes for CASRGTVAYEQYF. The rearrangement links TRBV7-9 to TRBJ2-7; the match to TRBD1 covers 7 bases. The CDR3 totals 13 residues. The germline gives CDR1 SEHNR, CDR2 FQNEAQ (reference sequence). The trim removed 6 bases at V and 2 bases at J, leaving 4 bases unmatched.